Below are 13 T cell receptor beta chains sequenced from a single sample in a study of cytomegalovirus exposure and HLA in healthy donors. Generated by immunoSEQ multiplex PCR, the TCRdb table keeps only in-frame clones and is missing some. The table includes fewer than 130,000 clones, more than 75% detected once. Sequenced input: PBMCs. These receptors all come from a young woman in good health and CMV-seropositive.

The chain joins TRBV11-2 to TRBJ2-5, with D possibly matching TRBD1 (6 bases). Germline CDR1 and CDR2: SGHAT and FQNNGV. The CDR3 loop spans 14 amino acids. The V end was cut by 5 bases, the J end by 4 bases, with 14 bases between. Here the CDR3 DNA reads TGTGCCAGCAGCGGACCCGGGACATCAGAGACCCAGTACTTC. This gives the protein CASSGPGTSETQYF.

This chain connects TRBV6-6 to TRBJ2-7, with 9 positions matching TRBD1. This CDR3 has 14 residues. V lost 6 bases, J lost 3 bases, and 6 bases stayed unmatched. Per the germline V gene, CDR1 is MNHNY and CDR2 is SVGAGI (reference sequence). The CDR3 region has the DNA TGTGCCAGCAGGGCCGGGACAGGGTTCTACGAGCAGTACTTC. Residues: CASRAGTGFYEQYF.

The J gene is TRBJ2-1, the V gene TRBV7-2, with 14 bases aligning to TRBD2. Germline lookup yields CDR1 SGHTA and CDR2 FQGNSA. V was pared by 5 bases and J by 7 bases, with 7 bases of the junction left unmatched. This CDR3 region has 16 residues. CDR3 loop: CASSPGLAGAANEQFF. The DNA for the CDR3 is TGTGCCAGCAGCCCGGGACTAGCGGGAGCTGCAAATGAGCAGTTCTTC.

J is TRBJ2-7 and V is TRBV6-6; 7 bases are a match to TRBD1. The V and J ends lost 2 bases and 5 bases, in that order; junction bases with no gene match: 9. CDR1 and CDR2 (germline): MNHNY, SVGAGI (reference sequence). The CDR3 spans 15 residues. The CDR3 coding sequence is TGTGCCAGCAGTTACGGTCAGGGGGTCTACAACGAGCAGTACTTC. Its protein product is CASSYGQGVYNEQYF.

The chain employs TRBV2 and TRBJ1-2, with 11 bases identical to TRBD1. Looked up from germline, CDR1 is SNHLY and CDR2 is FYNNEI. V trimming: 8 bases; J trimming: 4 bases; junction bases outside the gene matches: 9. The CDR3 is 15 residues long. CDR3 DNA: TGTGCCAGCGTCCGGGACAGGGGGTCCGGCTATGGCTACACCTTC. Translating gives CASVRDRGSGYGYTF.

The chain employs TRBV5-1 and TRBJ2-7; no clear D gene. The CDR3 length is 13 residues. Germline V lookup: CDR1 SGHRS, CDR2 YFSETQ. The germline V and J ends were trimmed by 2 bases and 1 base, with 7 bases remaining between them. CDR3 sequence: CASSFETSYEQYF. CDR3 in DNA: TGCGCCAGCAGCTTTGAAACTTCCTACGAGCAGTACTTC.

The genes are TRBV5-5 and TRBJ1-2; the D gene is possibly TRBD1 (5 bases). The germline CDR1 and CDR2 sequences are SGHKS and YYEKEE (reference sequence). This CDR3 contains 14 residues. V lost 1 base to trimming and J lost 10 bases, with 17 bases between them. Written as DNA, the CDR3 is TGTGCCAGCAGCTTGACGCAGGGCCGGTTTGACTACACCTTC. Amino acids: CASSLTQGRFDYTF.

The chain joins TRBV9 to TRBJ2-1; the D gene is possibly TRBD1 (5 bases). The CDR3 consists of 16 residues. Per the germline V gene, CDR1 is SGDLS and CDR2 is YYNGEE. Trimming stripped 0 bases from V and 0 bases from J, with 10 bases between. The CDR3 region is CASSVGRVFSYNEQFF. The CDR3, as DNA: TGTGCCAGCAGCGTAGGCAGGGTTTTCTCCTACAATGAGCAGTTCTTC.

The chain employs TRBV6-5 and TRBJ1-2; 8 positions agree with TRBD1. The CDR3 has 13 residues. Trimming took 5 bases from V and 4 from J; bases not matched to a gene: 3. Germline CDR1 reads MNHEY; CDR2 reads SVGAGI. This CDR3 reads CASSPTGGYGYTF. The CDR3 DNA sequence: TGTGCCAGCAGTCCCACAGGGGGCTATGGCTACACCTTC.

This clone was seen only once. CDR3 bases: TGTGCCAGCAGTTTTCGGGCCTGGGGCGGCTACACCTTC. Amino acids: CASSFRAWGGYTF. The chain carries TRBV28 and TRBJ1-2, with TRBD1 as a possible D gene (5 bases). Trimming took off 3 bases at V and 8 bases at J, with 13 bases between the two ends. Germline assignment: CDR1 MDHEN and CDR2 SYDVKM. The CDR3 extends over 13 amino acids.

This sequence joins TRBV2 and TRBJ2-7, with TRBD1 identical over 8 bases. Germline-derived CDR1 and CDR2 are SNHLY and FYNNEI. CDR3 length: 13 amino acids. J gave up 6 bases and V 5 bases, and 6 bases lay outside the gene matches. CDR3 DNA sequence: TGTGCCAGCAGTCCGGACAGGGAGGTCGAGCAGTACTTC. It yields the protein CASSPDREVEQYF.

The J gene is TRBJ2-1, the V gene TRBV7-9; the D gene is possibly TRBD1 (5 bases). Germline assignment: CDR1 SEHNR and CDR2 FQNEAQ (reference sequence). CDR3 length equals 11 residues. DNA for the CDR3: TGTGAAACACGGCAGGGCCATGAGCAGTTCTTC. Encoded protein: CETRQGHEQFF. Full variable domain (rest looked up from reference TRBV7-9 and TRBJ2-1): DTGVSQNPRHKITKRGQNVTFRCDPISEHNRLYWYRQTLGQGPEFLTYFQNEAQLEKSRLLSDRFSAERPKGSFSTLEIQRTEQGDSAMYLCETRQGHEQFFGPGTRLTVL.

The V and J genes are TRBV4-3 and TRBJ2-7; D uncertain. Between the trimmed V and J ends, which lost 2 bases and 2 bases, there was a span of 13 bases. The CDR3 consists of 15 residues. From germline, CDR1 is LGHNA and CDR2 YSLEER. The CDR3 nucleotides read TGCGCCAGCAGCCAATCGACTCTAATCACCTACGAGCAGTACTTC. Translation: CASSQSTLITYEQYF.